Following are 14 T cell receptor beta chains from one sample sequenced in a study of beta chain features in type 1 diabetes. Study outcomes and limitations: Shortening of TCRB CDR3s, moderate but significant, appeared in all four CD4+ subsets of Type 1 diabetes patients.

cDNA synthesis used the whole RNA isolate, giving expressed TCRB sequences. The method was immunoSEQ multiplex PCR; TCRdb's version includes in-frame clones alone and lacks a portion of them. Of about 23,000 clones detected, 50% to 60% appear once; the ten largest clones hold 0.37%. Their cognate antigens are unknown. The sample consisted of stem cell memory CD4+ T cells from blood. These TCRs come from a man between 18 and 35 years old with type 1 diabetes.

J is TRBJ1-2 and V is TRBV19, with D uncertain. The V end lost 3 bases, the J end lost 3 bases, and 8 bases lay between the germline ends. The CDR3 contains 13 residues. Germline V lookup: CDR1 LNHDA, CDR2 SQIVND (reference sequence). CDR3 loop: CASSIQQHYGYTF. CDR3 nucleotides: TGTGCCAGTAGTATTCAACAGCACTATGGCTACACCTTC.

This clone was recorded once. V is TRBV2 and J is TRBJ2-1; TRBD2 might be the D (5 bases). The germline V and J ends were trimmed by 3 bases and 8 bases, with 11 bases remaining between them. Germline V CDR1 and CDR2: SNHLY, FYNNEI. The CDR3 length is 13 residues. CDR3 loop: CASSENLGDEQFF. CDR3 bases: TGTGCCAGCAGTGAGAACCTCGGGGATGAGCAGTTCTTC.

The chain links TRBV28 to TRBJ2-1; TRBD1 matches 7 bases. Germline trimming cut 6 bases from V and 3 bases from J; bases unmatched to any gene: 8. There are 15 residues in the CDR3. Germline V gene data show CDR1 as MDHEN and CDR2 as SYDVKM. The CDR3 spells CASSLGGLSYNEQFF. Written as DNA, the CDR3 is TGTGCCAGCAGCTTAGGGGGCTTGAGCTACAATGAGCAGTTCTTC.

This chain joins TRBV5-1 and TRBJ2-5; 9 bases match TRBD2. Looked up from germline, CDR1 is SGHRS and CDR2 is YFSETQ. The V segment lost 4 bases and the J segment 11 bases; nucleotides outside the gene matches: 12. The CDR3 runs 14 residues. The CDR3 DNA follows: TGCGCCAGCAGCCCGGGACTAGCATCGAGAGAGCAGTACTTC. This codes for CASSPGLASREQYF. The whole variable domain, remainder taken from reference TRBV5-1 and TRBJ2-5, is KAGVTQTPRYLIKTRGQQVTLSCSPISGHRSVSWYQQTPGQGLQFLFEYFSETQRNKGNFPGRFSGRQFSNSRSEMNVSTLELGDSALYLCASSPGLASREQYFGPGTRLLVL.

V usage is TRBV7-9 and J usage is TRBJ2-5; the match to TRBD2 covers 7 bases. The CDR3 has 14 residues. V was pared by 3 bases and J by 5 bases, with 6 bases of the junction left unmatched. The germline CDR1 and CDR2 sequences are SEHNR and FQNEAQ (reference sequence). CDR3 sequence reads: CASSLGGRSETQYF. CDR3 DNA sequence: TGTGCCAGCAGCTTGGGAGGGAGGTCGGAGACCCAGTACTTC.

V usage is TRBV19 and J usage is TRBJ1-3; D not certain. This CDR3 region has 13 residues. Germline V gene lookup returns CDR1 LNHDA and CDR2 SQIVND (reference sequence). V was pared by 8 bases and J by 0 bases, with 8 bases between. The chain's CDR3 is CASEEYSGNTIYF. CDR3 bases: TGTGCCAGTGAGGAGTACTCTGGAAACACCATATATTTT.

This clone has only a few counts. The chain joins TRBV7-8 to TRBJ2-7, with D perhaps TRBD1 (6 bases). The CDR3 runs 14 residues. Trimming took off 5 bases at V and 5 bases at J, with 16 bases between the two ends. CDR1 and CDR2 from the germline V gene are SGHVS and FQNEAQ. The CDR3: CASSRRQAVNEQYF. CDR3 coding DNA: TGTGCCAGCAGCAGACGACAGGCGGTTAACGAGCAGTACTTC.

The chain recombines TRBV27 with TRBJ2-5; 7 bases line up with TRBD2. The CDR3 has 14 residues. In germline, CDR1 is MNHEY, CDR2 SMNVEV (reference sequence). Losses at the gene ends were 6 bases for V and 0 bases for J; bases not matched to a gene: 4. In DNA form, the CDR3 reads TGTGCCAGCAGCCGGACTAGAAACCAAGAGACCCAGTACTTC. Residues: CASSRTRNQETQYF.

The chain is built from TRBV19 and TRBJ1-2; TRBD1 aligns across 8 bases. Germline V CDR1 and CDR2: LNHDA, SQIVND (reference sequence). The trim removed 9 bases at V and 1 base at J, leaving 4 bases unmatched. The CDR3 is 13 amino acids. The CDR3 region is CASGQGLNYGYTF. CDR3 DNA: TGTGCCAGCGGACAGGGACTTAACTATGGCTACACCTTC.

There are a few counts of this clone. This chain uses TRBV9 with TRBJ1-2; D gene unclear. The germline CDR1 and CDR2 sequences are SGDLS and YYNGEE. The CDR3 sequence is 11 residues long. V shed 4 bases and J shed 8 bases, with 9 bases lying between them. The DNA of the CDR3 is TGTGCCAGCAGCACTACTGGCGGCTACACCTTC. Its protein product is CASSTTGGYTF.

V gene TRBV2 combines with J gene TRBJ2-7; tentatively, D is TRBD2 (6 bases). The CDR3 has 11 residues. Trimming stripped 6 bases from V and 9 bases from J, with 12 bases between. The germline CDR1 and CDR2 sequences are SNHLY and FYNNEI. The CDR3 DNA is TGTGCCAGCAGCGCGGGATCTGGGCAGTACTTC. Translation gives CASSAGSGQYF.

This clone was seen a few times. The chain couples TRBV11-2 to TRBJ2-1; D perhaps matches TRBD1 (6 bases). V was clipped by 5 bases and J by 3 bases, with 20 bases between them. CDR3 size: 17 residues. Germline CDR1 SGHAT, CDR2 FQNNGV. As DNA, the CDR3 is TGTGCCAGCAGCCCAGACGTAAGGGGGTGGAACTACAATGAGCAGTTCTTC. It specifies CASSPDVRGWNYNEQFF.

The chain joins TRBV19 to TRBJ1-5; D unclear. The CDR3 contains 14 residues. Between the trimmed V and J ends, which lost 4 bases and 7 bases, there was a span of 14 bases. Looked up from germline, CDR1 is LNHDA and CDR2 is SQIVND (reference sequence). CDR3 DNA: TGTGCCAGTAGTAAAGAAACGGGATGGCAGCCCCAGCATTTT. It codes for CASSKETGWQPQHF.

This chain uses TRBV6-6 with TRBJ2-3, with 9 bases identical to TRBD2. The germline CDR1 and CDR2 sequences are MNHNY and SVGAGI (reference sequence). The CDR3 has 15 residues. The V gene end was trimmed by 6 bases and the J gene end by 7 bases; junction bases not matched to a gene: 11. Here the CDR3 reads CASSEPTSGYNTQYF. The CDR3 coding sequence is TGTGCCAGCAGCGAGCCGACTAGCGGATATAATACGCAGTATTTT.